Described below is a single T cell receptor (beta chain) sequence and its context. This clonotype occurred many times. This receptor's antigen is unknown. Within one base of it there is no much larger clone, and no base qualities were kept. CDR3 length: 10 amino acids, cysteine to phenylalanine. Only the CDR3 DNA is retained, 30 bases long and in frame from the first base. V and J lose 6 bases and 9 bases, and a span of 9 bases separates them. Per the germline V gene, SQVTM is the CDR1 and ANQGSEA is the CDR2. This sample is part of a study of blood T cells in healthy people across ages (dated by TCRdb to the mid-2010s). With respect to the entire study: Template switching captured roughly one uniquely barcoded TCR beta cDNA molecule per two T cells in model experiments. Age-related changes in TCR beta repertoire diversity were measured in the study by deep sequencing normalized with unique cDNA molecular identifiers. The donors were divided into four age groups: young (average 16 years), middle-aged (about 41), aged (roughly 60) and long-lived (about 84). Donors of different ages were randomly distributed across sequencing lanes to avoid experimental bias. The study analyzed two additional independent replicas of 1 million unique cDNA reads from the same blood draw for two donors, one aged 18 to 29 and one aged 80 or older.

On the study overall, not on this receptor specifically: Estimates of total diversity from one million sequenced T cells were regarded as lower bounds and underestimates. Observed TCR beta diversity per million T cells fell roughly linearly with age, and a significant reduction was already apparent by age approximately 41. Compared with the aged group, the long-lived group had more naive CD4+ T cells, fewer expanded clones and increased TCR diversity, a pattern suggesting age selection. A strong correlation was found between observed TCR beta diversity and the percentage of naive T cells measured by flow cytometry. The CMV infection status of donors was not known, potentially confounding age-related changes in expanded clonotypes. Since profiling was done on bulk unsorted PBMCs, naive and antigen-experienced compartments could not be conclusively compared.

Libraries were prepared through 5' RACE. The instrument given in TCRdb is Illumina HiSeq 2500. A second PCR of about 6 to 11 cycles was run with a J-beta primer mix and a sample-barcoded 5' primer. A template-switch 5' adaptor carrying 12 random nucleotides introduced a unique molecular identifier onto each TCR beta cDNA molecule. Each sample yielded at least 3 million CDR3-containing paired-end reads. First-strand cDNA was synthesized from all RNA with the Mint cDNA synthesis kit, primed by a TRBC-specific oligonucleotide. After uracil-DNA glycosylase treatment, a first 18-cycle PCR used universal primers M1SS and BC2_uni_R on all cDNA. The source study handled its data this way. Each sample was normalized by randomly selecting 1 million high-quality reads, each carrying a distinct molecular identifier. Instead of being binned into consensus sequences, reads that shared molecular identifiers were thrown out. MiTCR, run with a Q25 quality threshold and the strictest error-elimination algorithm, handled CDR3 identification, clonotype clustering and error correction. Lower-bound total TCR beta diversity was estimated with a nonparametric unseen species model using Euler transformation. TCRdb itself trimmed the public reads at Q25 with fastp, ran MiXCR and retained productive beta chains. Under each unique CDR3 protein, matching rows form one entry showing the most common genes and DNA. The V and J calls come from TCRdb's annotation, not from the publication. The sample data list 1.5 million or so distinct CDR3 sequences, and around 39% of these were observed just once. In total, the top ten clones hold roughly 7.9% of the sample.

The approximately 39 donors, aged roughly 6 to 90 years, were systemically healthy Caucasian individuals from Russia. Approximately 9.3 milliliters of peripheral blood were collected from each donor into EDTA-treated Vacutainer tubes. PBMCs were isolated by Ficoll-Paque density-gradient centrifugation, with at least 7 million obtained per sample. Trizol reagent was used to extract total RNA from the PBMCs, yielding at least 6 micrograms per sample. For every donor, an aliquot of PBMCs went through flow cytometry to measure the percentages of naive CD45RAhigh/CD27high T cells. This receptor chain uses TRBV29-1 and TRBJ2-1, with TRBD2 as a weak D call on 6 bases. The TCR comes from a woman younger than 30 in good health. The specimen was blood. For the CDR3, the sequence is CSVGGIEQFF. Read as DNA, the sequence is TGCAGCGTGGGCGGGATTGAGCAGTTCTTC.